Presented here are 26 T cell receptor beta chains from one specimen sequenced in a study of early T cells in non-severe SARS-CoV-2 infection. MiXCR was run by TCRdb on the 5' RACE reads, yielding one entry per CDR3 protein. Among tens of thousands of distinct CDR3 sequences listed, about 9.9% were seen once. Specimen: whole blood. These receptor sequences come from an adult who was a healthcare worker with PCR-confirmed SARS-CoV-2 infection or an uninfected control (not recorded which).

This clonotype was seen at least ten times. The chain employs TRBV27 and TRBJ1-1; no clear D. The CDR3 has 15 amino acids. Trimming stripped 3 bases from V and 0 bases from J, with 11 bases between. Per germline, CDR1 MNHEY and CDR2 SMNVEV (reference sequence). This CDR3 is CASSLTPQMNTEAFF. For the CDR3, the DNA is TGTGCCAGCAGTTTGACCCCACAGATGAACACTGAAGCTTTCTTT.

This clonotype was counted ten times or more. V usage is TRBV7-2 and J usage is TRBJ2-3; D is unresolved. Germline CDR1 reads SGHTA; CDR2 reads FQGNSA. There are 13 residues in the CDR3. The V and J ends lost 2 bases and 2 bases respectively, with 5 bases between them. The CDR3 DNA is TGTGCCAGCAGCTTACCCGTCACAGATACGCAGTATTTT. It yields the protein CASSLPVTDTQYF.

J is TRBJ2-3 and V is TRBV12-5; no clear D gene. The CDR3 covers 13 residues. The ends were cut back, 6 bases at V and 4 bases at J, with 11 bases in the middle. The germline V gene has CDR1 LGHNT and CDR2 FRNRAP. CDR3 sequence reads: CASGLHHADTQYF. The CDR3, as DNA: TGTGCTAGTGGCCTGCACCACGCAGATACGCAGTATTTT.

This clonotype appeared a few times. The gene calls are TRBV7-6 and TRBJ2-1; 8 nucleotides line up with TRBD2. The CDR3 spans 17 residues. The trim removed 2 bases at V and 1 base at J, leaving 7 bases unmatched. CDR1 and CDR2 from the germline V gene are SGHVS and FNYEAQ. CDR3 amino acids: CASSLRLAGRSYNEQFF. DNA for the CDR3: TGTGCCAGCAGCTTAAGATTAGCGGGAAGGTCCTACAATGAGCAGTTCTTC.

The rearrangement uses TRBV5-1 and TRBJ2-4; D gene unclear. Germline CDR1 reads SGHRS; CDR2 reads YFSETQ. The V and J ends lost 0 bases and 0 bases respectively, with 4 bases between them. This CDR3 comprises 14 residues. The CDR3 spells CASSLDVAKNIQYF. CDR3 sequence (DNA): TGCGCCAGCAGCTTGGATGTAGCCAAAAACATTCAGTACTTC.

This clonotype was seen many times. The chain has TRBV20-1 and TRBJ1-6; 10 bases are shared with TRBD1. Trimming at V came to 3 bases and at J to 7 bases, leaving 15 bases not matched to a gene. This CDR3 has 18 residues. The V gene's germline CDR1 is DFQATT and CDR2 SNEGSKA (reference sequence). The CDR3 reads CSARVRGQGFFLNSPLHF. The CDR3 region has the DNA TGCAGTGCTAGGGTCCGGGGACAGGGGTTTTTTCTCAATTCACCCCTCCACTTT.

This rearrangement joins TRBV4-1 to TRBJ2-3; possibly TRBD1 or TRBD2 for D (6 bases each). The CDR3 contains 16 residues. Germline CDR1 MGHRA, CDR2 YSYEKL. V gave up 1 base and J gave up 0 bases, with 11 bases separating them. The CDR3 loop is CASSQGGGQSTDTQYF. For the CDR3, the DNA is TGCGCCAGCAGCCAAGGAGGGGGGCAAAGCACAGATACGCAGTATTTT.

This clonotype was detected many times. This chain uses TRBV29-1 with TRBJ1-1; D unresolved. CDR1 and CDR2 from the germline V gene are SQVTM and ANQGSEA. This CDR3 region has 14 residues. The V end lost 4 bases, the J end lost 6 bases, and 18 bases lay between the germline ends. As DNA, the CDR3 is TGCAGCGTTGGTATCGGCACCTCTCGTTCTGAAGCTTTCTTT. Protein product: CSVGIGTSRSEAFF.

The chain combines TRBV2 with TRBJ2-5; D is unclear. The CDR3 loop spans 10 amino acids. Trimming shortened V by 6 bases and J by 7 bases, and 6 bases separated the two germline ends. Germline V gene lookup returns CDR1 SNHLY and CDR2 FYNNEI. This chain's CDR3 is CASREWTQYF. The CDR3 region has the DNA TGTGCCAGCAGGGAATGGACCCAGTACTTC.

The gene calls are TRBV7-2 and TRBJ2-3; perhaps TRBD2 as D (6 bases). V was trimmed by 5 bases and J by 3 bases, leaving 12 bases between them. The CDR3 consists of 14 residues. Germline V gives CDR1 SGHTA, CDR2 FQGNSA. The CDR3 sequence is CASSKIGGTDTQYF. CDR3 DNA: TGTGCCAGCAGCAAGATCGGGGGAACAGATACGCAGTATTTT.

This clonotype was recorded many times. The V call is TRBV5-4, the J call TRBJ2-7; tentatively, D is TRBD1 or TRBD2 (5 bases each). The V end was cut by 4 bases, the J end by 0 bases, with 14 bases between. Germline V gene sequence: CDR1 SGHNT, CDR2 YYREEE (reference sequence). The CDR3 length is 15 residues. CDR3 in amino acids: CASSLGVGSSYEQYF. The CDR3 DNA reads TGTGCCAGCAGCCTGGGGGTCGGCAGCTCCTACGAGCAGTACTTC.

This clonotype was seen more than once but under ten times. V usage is TRBV20-1 and J usage is TRBJ1-5, with D perhaps matching TRBD1 (6 bases). V gave up 5 bases and J gave up 0 bases, with 11 bases separating them. The CDR3 runs to 14 residues. CDR1 is DFQATT and CDR2 is SNEGSKA in the germline V gene (reference sequence). This CDR3 is CSALGQYSNQPQHF. DNA of the CDR3: TGCAGTGCTTTAGGACAGTATAGCAATCAGCCCCAGCATTTT.

Many counts were recorded for this clonotype. This chain links TRBV20-1 with TRBJ1-6, with TRBD1 matching over 9 bases. The V gene's germline CDR1 is DFQATT and CDR2 SNEGSKA (reference sequence). With 8 bases clipped from V and 5 bases from J, the junction kept 7 bases outside the gene matches. This CDR3 region has 14 residues. CDR3 sequence: CSTIGTGHNSPLHF. The CDR3 DNA reads TGCAGTACAATTGGGACAGGGCATAATTCACCCCTCCACTTT.

This clonotype has ten or more counts. Compared with germline, one end of the junction differs, possibly owing to a read error. The gene calls are TRBV5-1 and TRBJ2-7; possible D gene TRBD1, 6 bases. The CDR3 runs 14 residues. From germline, CDR1 is SGHRS and CDR2 YFSETQ. This CDR3 is CASSLGTGTYEQYF. The CDR3, as DNA: TGTGCCAGCAGTTTGGGTACAGGGACCTACGAGCAGTACTTC.

In its sample, this clonotype was seen many times. The V gene is TRBV19, the J gene TRBJ2-6; D is undetermined. The ends were cut back, 1 base at V and 0 bases at J, with 4 bases in the middle. The CDR3 extends over 15 amino acids. CDR1 and CDR2 from the germline V gene are LNHDA and SQIVND (reference sequence). In nucleotides, the CDR3 is TGTGCCAGTAGTATAGGGGTCTCTGGGGCCAACGTCCTGACTTTC. It yields the protein CASSIGVSGANVLTF.

A few counts support this clonotype. The chain combines TRBV7-2 with TRBJ2-3, with no clear D. The V and J ends lost 2 bases and 5 bases respectively, with 2 bases between them. CDR3 length: 11 amino acids. Germline loops: CDR1 SGHTA, CDR2 FQGNSA. DNA for the CDR3: TGTGCCAGCAGCTTAATAGATACGCAGTATTTT. This sequence encodes CASSLIDTQYF. Complete variable domain (other parts from reference TRBV7-2 and TRBJ2-3): GAGVSQSPSNKVTEKGKDVELRCDPISGHTALYWYRQSLGQGLEFLIYFQGNSAPDKSGLPSDRFSAERTGGSVSTLTIQRTQQEDSAVYLCASSLIDTQYFGPGTRLTVL.

This clonotype came up many times. The V and J genes are TRBV12-3 or TRBV12-4 and TRBJ2-3; TRBD2 is a possible D gene (5 bases). V was pared by 5 bases and J by 2 bases, with 17 bases between. This CDR3 is built from 16 residues. The CDR3 region is CASSRFRGVVTDTQYF. The CDR3 coding sequence is TGTGCCAGCAGTCGCTTCCGGGGAGTTGTCACAGATACGCAGTATTTT.

This clonotype was detected only a few times. This rearrangement joins TRBV27 to TRBJ2-2; the match to TRBD1 covers 7 bases. The germline V gene has CDR1 MNHEY and CDR2 SMNVEV (reference sequence). V shed 2 bases, J shed 5 bases, and the junction held 8 bases outside the gene matches. The CDR3 runs to 16 residues. The CDR3 sequence: CASSLVTGLRTGELFF. CDR3 DNA: TGTGCCAGCAGTTTAGTGACAGGGTTACGAACCGGGGAGCTGTTTTTT.

This clonotype was observed many times. The chain joins TRBV4-2 to TRBJ2-2; D gene uncertain. The CDR3 covers 17 residues. CDR1 and CDR2 (germline): LGHNA, YNFKEQ. The ends were cut back, 0 bases at V and 3 bases at J, with 14 bases in the middle. The CDR3 bases are TGTGCCAGCAGCCAAGATTTGCCAGGATTAGACACCGGGGAGCTGTTTTTT. Translation: CASSQDLPGLDTGELFF.

This clonotype turned up a few times. The chain links TRBV11-2 to TRBJ1-1, with D possibly being TRBD1 (6 bases). V lost 3 bases and J 8 bases, leaving 25 bases between the germline ends. This CDR3 comprises 17 residues. CDR1 is SGHAT and CDR2 is FQNNGV in the germline V gene. The CDR3 DNA reads as TGTGCCAGCAGCTTGAGAGCCCCCGGGACAATGGATTCCGAAGCTTTCTTT. Its protein is CASSLRAPGTMDSEAFF.

The genes are TRBV28 and TRBJ1-2, with D hard to call. CDR3 length: 11 residues. V gave up 5 bases and J gave up 5 bases, with 6 bases separating them. Germline V gene data show CDR1 as MDHEN and CDR2 as SYDVKM. The CDR3 loop reads CASSGLYGYTF. The CDR3 DNA is TGTGCCAGCAGTGGTTTATATGGCTACACCTTC.

This clonotype was detected a few times. The V call is TRBV27, the J call TRBJ1-1; TRBD1 matches 7 bases. Germline V gene lookup returns CDR1 MNHEY and CDR2 SMNVEV (reference sequence). The CDR3 is 16 amino acids. Unmatched junction bases numbered 6, after V lost 2 bases and J lost 0 bases. The CDR3 region is CASSLIGQGVNTEAFF. The CDR3 DNA is TGTGCCAGCAGTTTAATCGGGCAGGGGGTGAACACTGAAGCTTTCTTT.

This clonotype has a handful of counts. The V call is TRBV29-1, the J call TRBJ2-1, with TRBD2 identical over 14 bases. Trimming at V came to 6 bases and at J to 3 bases, leaving 7 bases not matched to a gene. Germline CDR1 is SQVTM and CDR2 is ANQGSEA. This CDR3 contains 16 residues. CDR3 DNA: TGCAGCGTCGCGGGACTAGCGGGAGTGGGCTACAATGAGCAGTTCTTC. It specifies CSVAGLAGVGYNEQFF.

This clonotype appeared a few times. CDR3 amino acids: CASSESGNYGYTF. In DNA form, the CDR3 reads TGTGCCAGCAGTGAATCAGGGAACTATGGCTACACCTTC. This sequence joins TRBV6-1 and TRBJ1-2, with a possible D match to TRBD1 (5 bases). The CDR3 is made up of 13 amino acids. V dropped 2 bases and J dropped 2 bases, with 6 bases sitting between them. Germline loops: CDR1 MNHNS, CDR2 SASEGT.

This chain connects TRBV20-1 to TRBJ2-2, with 10 bases matching TRBD2. The CDR3 runs to 14 residues. Germline V gene lookup returns CDR1 DFQATT and CDR2 SNEGSKA (reference sequence). V was clipped by 6 bases and J by 5 bases; unmatched bases: 6. CDR3 bases: TGCAGTGCCAAAAGCGGGAGGGTAACCGGGGAGCTGTTTTTT. As protein: CSAKSGRVTGELFF.

This clonotype was picked up a small number of times. Written as DNA, the CDR3 is TGTGCCAGCAGTTGGGAGGGGGGGACTCTCTACAATGAGCAGTTCTTC. Amino acid sequence: CASSWEGGTLYNEQFF. V is TRBV5-4 and J is TRBJ2-1; perhaps TRBD2 as D (7 bases). There are 16 residues in the CDR3. The germline V gene encodes CDR1 SGHNT and CDR2 YYREEE (reference sequence). Trimming cost V 5 bases and J 3 bases, with 18 bases left between them.